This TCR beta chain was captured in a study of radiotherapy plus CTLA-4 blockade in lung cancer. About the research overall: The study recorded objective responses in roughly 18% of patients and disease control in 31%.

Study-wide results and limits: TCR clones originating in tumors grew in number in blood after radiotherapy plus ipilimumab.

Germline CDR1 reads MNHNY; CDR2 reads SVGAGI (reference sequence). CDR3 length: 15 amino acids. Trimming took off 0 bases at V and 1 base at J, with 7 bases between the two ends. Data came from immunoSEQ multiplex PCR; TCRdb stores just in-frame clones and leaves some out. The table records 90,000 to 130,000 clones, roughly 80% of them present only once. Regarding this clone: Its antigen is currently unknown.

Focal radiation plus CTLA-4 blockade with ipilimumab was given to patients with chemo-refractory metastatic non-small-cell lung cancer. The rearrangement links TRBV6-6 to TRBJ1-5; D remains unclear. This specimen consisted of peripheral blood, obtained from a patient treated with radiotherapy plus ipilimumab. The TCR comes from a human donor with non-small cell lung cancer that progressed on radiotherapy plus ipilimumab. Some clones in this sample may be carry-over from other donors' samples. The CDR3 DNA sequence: TGTGCCAGCAGTTACTCAGAGTTAAGCAATCAGCCCCAGCATTTT. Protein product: CASSYSELSNQPQHF.